A selection of T cell receptor beta chains follows, all from one sample in a study of Siglec-9 on CD8 T cells in melanoma. This table comes from immunoSEQ multiplex PCR, and its TCRdb copy is limited to in-frame clones, with some not included. The table records about 36,000 clones, about 80% of them present only once. Material for sequencing was Siglec-9- CD8+ T cells sorted from blood. The receptors shown here come from a human donor in good health. The CDR3 runs from the conserved cysteine through the conserved F or W. D genes are given only for firm matches. Expanded clones are given a class, and other clones once, few, many or no size at all.

TRBD2,TRBJ2-1,TRBV19,few,CASSFGLAGTNEQFF,TGTGCCAGTAGTTTCGGTCTAGCGGGAACCAATGAGCAGTTCTTC
.,TRBJ2-7,TRBV29-1,.,CSVEDEGEDSYEQYF,TGCAGCGTTGAAGACGAGGGGGAGGACAGCTACGAGCAGTACTTC
TRBD1,TRBJ2-7,TRBV18,.,CASSPSVDRGSNEQYF,TGTGCCAGCTCACCTTCCGTTGACAGGGGGTCGAACGAGCAGTACTTC
.,TRBJ2-2,TRBV10-1,.,CASSEQSGELFF,TGCGCCAGCAGTGAGCAATCCGGGGAGCTGTTTTTT
.,TRBJ1-3,TRBV28,.,CASSPRQGNTIYF,TGTGCCAGCAGCCCCCGACAGGGAAACACCATATATTTT
.,TRBJ1-2,TRBV10-2,.,CASSRSYYGYTF,TGCGCCAGCAGTAGGTCTTACTATGGCTACACCTTC
TRBD2,TRBJ2-1,TRBV5-6,.,CASSAPGLDLAEQFF,TGTGCCAGCAGCGCCCCGGGACTAGACCTTGCTGAGCAGTTCTTC
.,TRBJ2-1,TRBV6-6,.,CASSYSAGLYNEQFF,TGTGCCAGCAGTTACTCGGCGGGACTTTACAATGAGCAGTTCTTC
.,TRBJ1-2,TRBV27,once,CASSLIRGDGYTF,TGTGCCAGCAGTTTAATAAGGGGCGATGGCTACACCTTC
.,TRBJ2-7,TRBV11-2,.,CASSLPPEGRIIYEQYF,TGTGCCAGCAGCCTCCCTCCGGAGGGGCGCATCATCTACGAGCAGTACTTC
.,TRBJ1-1,TRBV14,.,CASSQVPKNTEAFF,TGTGCCAGCAGCCAGGTACCGAAGAACACTGAAGCTTTCTTT
TRBD2,TRBJ2-1,TRBV4-1,.,CASSQDLGLAGNEQFF,TGCGCCAGCAGCCAAGATCTGGGGCTAGCGGGAAATGAGCAGTTCTTC
.,TRBJ2-7,TRBV27,.,CASSLFPSSSYEQYF,TGTGCCAGCAGTTTATTTCCTAGCTCTAGCTACGAGCAGTACTTC
.,TRBJ1-1,TRBV11-2,.,CASSPPGANMNTEAFF,TGTGCCAGCAGCCCCCCCGGAGCCAACATGAACACTGAAGCTTTCTTT
TRBD2,TRBJ2-1,TRBV6-5,.,CASSLTSGIYNEQFF,TGTGCCAGCAGCCTTACTAGCGGGATCTACAATGAGCAGTTCTTC
.,TRBJ2-7,TRBV27,.,CASSFSAGTRYEQYF,TGTGCCAGCAGTTTTTCTGCCGGGACACGGTACGAGCAGTACTTC
.,TRBJ2-3,TRBV7-8,.,CASSDHPLEADTQYF,TGTGCCAGCAGCGACCACCCCCTAGAGGCAGATACGCAGTATTTT
.,TRBJ2-3,TRBV4-2,.,CASSQGPDTQYF,TGTGCCAGCAGCCAAGGGCCAGATACGCAGTATTTT
.,TRBJ2-1,TRBV4-1,.,CASSQETGDTYNEQFF,TGCGCCAGCAGCCAAGAAACGGGAGACACCTACAATGAGCAGTTCTTC
.,TRBJ2-1,TRBV6-5,.,CASTFSNEQFF,TGTGCCAGCACCTTTTCTAATGAGCAGTTCTTC
TRBD2,TRBJ2-1,TRBV10-1,few,CASSSGSYNEQFF,TGCGCCAGCTCAAGCGGGAGCTACAATGAGCAGTTCTTC
TRBD2,TRBJ2-1,TRBV29-1,.,CSVEDAGGYNEQFF,TGCAGCGTTGAAGATGCGGGAGGGTACAATGAGCAGTTCTTC
.,TRBJ2-7,TRBV5-6,.,CASSLVSPYEQYF,TGTGCCAGCAGCTTGGTATCCCCCTACGAGCAGTACTTC
.,TRBJ2-3,TRBV27,.,CASSFLLSTDTQYF,TGTGCCAGCAGTTTTCTTCTAAGCACAGATACGCAGTATTTT
.,TRBJ2-1,TRBV5-1,.,CASSQFRDTSSYNEQFF,TGCGCCAGCAGCCAATTCAGGGACACCAGCTCCTACAATGAGCAGTTCTTC
TRBD2,TRBJ2-1,TRBV19,.,CASSVLAGGGRDNEQFF,TGTGCCAGTAGTGTACTAGCGGGGGGCGGGAGAGACAATGAGCAGTTCTTC
.,TRBJ2-7,TRBV4-1,.,CASSQDPFGEAYEQYF,TGCGCCAGCAGCCAAGATCCGTTCGGGGAGGCCTACGAGCAGTACTTC
.,TRBJ1-2,TRBV13,.,CASSPSPPGFRDGYTF,TGTGCCAGCAGCCCCTCACCCCCAGGGTTTAGGGATGGCTACACCTTC
.,TRBJ2-3,TRBV6-5,.,CASSYSGSTDTQYF,TGTGCCAGCAGTTACAGCGGGAGCACAGATACGCAGTATTTT
TRBD1,TRBJ2-4,TRBV4-2,.,CASSQEGGQGSNIQYF,TGTGCCAGCAGCCAAGAAGGCGGACAGGGGTCAAACATTCAGTACTTC
.,TRBJ1-5,TRBV7-8,.,CASSLDVGNQPQHF,TGTGCCAGCAGCTTAGACGTGGGGAATCAGCCCCAGCATTTT
.,TRBJ1-2,TRBV6-1,.,CASSEVEGAGYGYTF,TGTGCCAGCAGTGAAGTTGAGGGCGCGGGCTATGGCTACACCTTC
.,TRBJ1-5,TRBV11-2,.,CASSLGGDLDQPQHF,TGTGCCAGCAGCTTAGGAGGGGACCTTGATCAGCCCCAGCATTTT
.,TRBJ1-2,TRBV27,few,CASSRTAIPSYGYTF,TGTGCCAGCAGTCGGACAGCCATCCCTTCCTATGGCTACACCTTC
.,TRBJ1-1,TRBV10-3,.,CAISGDMNTEAFF,TGTGCCATATCAGGGGATATGAACACTGAAGCTTTCTTT
.,TRBJ1-1,TRBV7-3,once,CASSSTVEDAEAFF,TGTGCCAGCAGCTCGACTGTGGAGGACGCTGAAGCTTTCTTT
.,TRBJ1-6,TRBV7-9,.,CASSLAYGPNSPLHF,TGTGCCAGCAGCTTAGCTTACGGGCCTAATTCACCCCTCCACTTT
.,TRBJ2-1,TRBV20-1,.,CSAGDGLEQFF,TGCAGTGCTGGGGACGGACTTGAGCAGTTCTTC
.,TRBJ1-1,TRBV5-1,.,CASSYGNQPTEAFF,TGCGCCAGCAGCTATGGAAATCAGCCGACTGAAGCTTTCTTT
TRBD2,TRBJ2-7,TRBV9,.,CASSATGGLGEQYF,TGTGCCAGCAGCGCGACGGGAGGGCTCGGCGAGCAGTACTTC
.,TRBJ1-4,TRBV19,.,CASSSPSEKLFF,TGTGCCAGTAGTTCCCCTTCCGAAAAACTGTTTTTT
.,TRBJ1-2,TRBV2,.,CASSEDGYNYGYTF,TGTGCCAGCAGTGAGGACGGGTATAACTATGGCTACACCTTC
.,TRBJ2-7,TRBV18,.,CASSPPSSYEQYF,TGTGCCAGCTCACCACCGAGCTCTTACGAGCAGTACTTC
.,TRBJ2-1,TRBV6-1,.,CASSEAMWGYNEQFF,TGTGCCAGCAGTGAAGCTATGTGGGGGTACAATGAGCAGTTCTTC
TRBD1,TRBJ1-5,TRBV29-1,few,CSAGQGNQPQHF,TGCAGCGCCGGACAGGGGAACCAGCCCCAGCATTTT
TRBD1,TRBJ1-1,TRBV10-3,.,CAISSTGVNTEAFF,TGTGCCATCAGCTCCACAGGGGTGAACACTGAAGCTTTCTTT
TRBD1,TRBJ1-2,TRBV19,.,CASSPGTGLGYGYTF,TGTGCCAGTAGCCCCGGGACAGGGCTGGGCTATGGCTACACCTTC
.,TRBJ2-7,TRBV2,.,CASSDLFGRSPYEQYF,TGTGCCAGCAGTGATCTCTTTGGGCGTTCGCCCTACGAGCAGTACTTC
TRBD2,TRBJ2-5,TRBV6-5,.,CASSYSLAGAETQYF,TGTGCCAGCAGTTACTCGTTAGCGGGAGCAGAGACCCAGTACTTC
.,TRBJ2-1,TRBV2,.,CASLTGASGNEQFF,TGTGCCAGCCTAACTGGGGCTAGTGGGAATGAGCAGTTCTTC
.,TRBJ1-1,TRBV4-1,once,CASSQVDIGGTEAFF,TGCGCCAGCAGCCAAGTAGACATCGGGGGCACTGAAGCTTTCTTT
TRBD1,TRBJ2-1,TRBV7-9,.,CASSFGTAYNEQFF,TGTGCCAGCAGCTTCGGGACAGCCTACAATGAGCAGTTCTTC
.,TRBJ1-5,TRBV9,.,CASSRRPQWTDSNQPQHF,TGTGCCAGCAGCAGACGCCCCCAATGGACCGATAGCAATCAGCCCCAGCATTTT
.,TRBJ1-2,TRBV19,.,CASSRDRNYGYTF,TGTGCCAGTAGCCGGGACCGCAACTATGGCTACACCTTC
.,TRBJ2-3,TRBV29-1,.,CSGSLEGWLTDTQYF,TGCAGCGGCTCCCTAGAAGGGTGGCTCACAGATACGCAGTATTTT
.,TRBJ1-5,TRBV6-5,.,CASSPDRTQHF,TGTGCCAGCAGTCCGGACAGAACCCAGCATTTT
.,TRBJ2-2,TRBV27,.,CASSSHAGELFF,TGTGCCAGCAGTTCACATGCCGGGGAGCTGTTTTTT